This T cell receptor (beta chain) was profiled in a study of cytomegalovirus exposure and HLA in healthy donors. Overall study results and limits: Many donors shared some public TCRs, even though most TCR sequences were rare. The investigators catalogued about 170 TCR beta chains as cytomegalovirus-associated. The tendency of first-cohort TCR clusters to co-occur in the 100 to 150 validation repertoires was identified by a subsequent analysis.

This clone has only one observation. The antigen is undetermined. This CDR3 is built from 13 residues. Trimming cost V 0 bases and J 2 bases, with 5 bases left between them. CDR1 GTSNPN and CDR2 SVGIG come from the germline V gene (reference sequence). The assay was immunoSEQ multiplex PCR, and TCRdb's table has in-frame clones only and misses some. The sample lists 150,000 to 200,000 clones, 81% seen once, with 0.95% to 1.5% in the top ten. Material for sequencing was PBMCs. The chain uses TRBV30 and TRBJ2-1, with no clear D. The receptor comes from a woman in her twenties or thirties in good health and CMV-seronegative. DNA for the CDR3: TGTGCCTGGAGTGTTCAAACCTACAATGAGCAGTTCTTC. This gives the protein CAWSVQTYNEQFF.